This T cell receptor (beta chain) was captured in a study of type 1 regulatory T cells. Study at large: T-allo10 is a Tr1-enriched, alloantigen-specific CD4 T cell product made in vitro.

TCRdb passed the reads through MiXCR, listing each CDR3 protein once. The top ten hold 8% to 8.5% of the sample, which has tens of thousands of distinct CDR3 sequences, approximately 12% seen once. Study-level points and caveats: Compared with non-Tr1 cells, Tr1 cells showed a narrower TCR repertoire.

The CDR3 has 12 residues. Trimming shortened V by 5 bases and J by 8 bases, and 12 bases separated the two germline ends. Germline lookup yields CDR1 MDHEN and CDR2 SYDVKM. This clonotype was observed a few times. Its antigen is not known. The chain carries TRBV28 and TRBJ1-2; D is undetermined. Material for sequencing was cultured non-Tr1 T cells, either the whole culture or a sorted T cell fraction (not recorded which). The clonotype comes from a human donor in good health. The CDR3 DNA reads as TGTGCCAGCAGTCGTCCAGTGGACGGCTACACCTTC. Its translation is CASSRPVDGYTF.